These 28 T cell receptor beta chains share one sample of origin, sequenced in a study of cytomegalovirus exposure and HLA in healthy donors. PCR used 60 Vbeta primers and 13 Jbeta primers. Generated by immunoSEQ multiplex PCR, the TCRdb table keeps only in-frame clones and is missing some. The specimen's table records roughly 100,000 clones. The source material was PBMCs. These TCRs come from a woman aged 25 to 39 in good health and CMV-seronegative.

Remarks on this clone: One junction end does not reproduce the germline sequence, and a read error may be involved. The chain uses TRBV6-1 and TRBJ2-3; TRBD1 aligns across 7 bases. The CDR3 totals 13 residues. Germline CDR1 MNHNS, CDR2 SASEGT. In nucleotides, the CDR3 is TGTGCCAGCAGCGAAGGGGGCGTATATACGCAGTATTTT. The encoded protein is CASSEGGVYTQYF.

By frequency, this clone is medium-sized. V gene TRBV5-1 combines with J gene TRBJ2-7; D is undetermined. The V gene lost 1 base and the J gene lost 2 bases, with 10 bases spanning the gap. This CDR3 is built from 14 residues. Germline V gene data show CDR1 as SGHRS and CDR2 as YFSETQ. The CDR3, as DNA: TGCGCCAGCAGCTTGTTGCCCACTGCCTACGAGCAGTACTTC. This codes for CASSLLPTAYEQYF.

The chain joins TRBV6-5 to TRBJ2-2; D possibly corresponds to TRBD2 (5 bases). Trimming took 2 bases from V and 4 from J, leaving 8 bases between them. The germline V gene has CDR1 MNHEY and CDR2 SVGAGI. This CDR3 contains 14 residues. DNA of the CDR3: TGTGCCAGCAGTTACGACGGGGTCACCGGGGAGCTGTTTTTT. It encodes CASSYDGVTGELFF.

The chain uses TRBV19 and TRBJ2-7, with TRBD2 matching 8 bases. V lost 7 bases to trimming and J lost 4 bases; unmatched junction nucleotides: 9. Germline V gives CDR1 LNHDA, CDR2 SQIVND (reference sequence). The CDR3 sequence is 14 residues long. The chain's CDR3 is CASKAKASGYEQYF. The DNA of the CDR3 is TGTGCCAGTAAGGCGAAGGCTAGCGGGTACGAGCAGTACTTC.

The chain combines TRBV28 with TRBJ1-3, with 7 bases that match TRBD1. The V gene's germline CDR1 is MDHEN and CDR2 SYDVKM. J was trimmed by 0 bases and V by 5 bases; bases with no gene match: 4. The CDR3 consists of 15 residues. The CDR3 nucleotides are TGTGCCAGCAGTCTACAGGGGTACTCTGGAAACACCATATATTTT. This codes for CASSLQGYSGNTIYF. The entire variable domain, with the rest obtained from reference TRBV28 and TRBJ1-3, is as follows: DVKVTQSSRYLVKRTGEKVFLECVQDMDHENMFWYRQDPGLGLRLIYFSYDVKMKEKGDIPEGYSVSREKKERFSLILESASTNQTSMYLCASSLQGYSGNTIYFGEGSWLTVV.

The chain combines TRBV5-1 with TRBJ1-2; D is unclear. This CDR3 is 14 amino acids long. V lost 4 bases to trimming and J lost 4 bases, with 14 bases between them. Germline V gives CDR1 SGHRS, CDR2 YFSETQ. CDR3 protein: CASSPGGEGYGYTF. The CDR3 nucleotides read TGCGCCAGCAGCCCGGGTGGGGAGGGCTATGGCTACACCTTC.

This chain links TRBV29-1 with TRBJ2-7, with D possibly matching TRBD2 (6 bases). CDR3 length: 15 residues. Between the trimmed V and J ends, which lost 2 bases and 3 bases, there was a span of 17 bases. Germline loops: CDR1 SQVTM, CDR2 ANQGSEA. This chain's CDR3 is CSVEHPTGAYYEQYF. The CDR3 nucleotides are TGCAGCGTTGAACATCCGACGGGAGCCTACTACGAGCAGTACTTC.

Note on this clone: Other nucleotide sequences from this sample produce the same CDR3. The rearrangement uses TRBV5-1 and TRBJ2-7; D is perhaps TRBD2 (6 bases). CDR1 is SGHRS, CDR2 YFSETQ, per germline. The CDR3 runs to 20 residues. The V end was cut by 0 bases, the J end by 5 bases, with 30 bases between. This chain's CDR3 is CASSLAQLSGSFTFLDEQYF. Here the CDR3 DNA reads TGCGCCAGCAGCTTGGCCCAACTCTCCGGGAGCTTCACGTTCTTGGACGAGCAGTACTTC.

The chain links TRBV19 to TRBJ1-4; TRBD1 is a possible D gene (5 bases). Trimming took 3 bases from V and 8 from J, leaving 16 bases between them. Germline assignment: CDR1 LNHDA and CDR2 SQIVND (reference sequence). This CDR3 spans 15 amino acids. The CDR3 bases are TGTGCCAGTAGTATGACCGACAGCGAAGGGGAAAAACTGTTTTTT. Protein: CASSMTDSEGEKLFF.

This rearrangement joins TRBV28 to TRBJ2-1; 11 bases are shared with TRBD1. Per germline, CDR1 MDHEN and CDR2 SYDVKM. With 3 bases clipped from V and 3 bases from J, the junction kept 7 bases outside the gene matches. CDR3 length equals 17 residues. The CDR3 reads CASSFLRTGGLYNEQFF. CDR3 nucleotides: TGTGCCAGCAGTTTTCTTCGGACAGGGGGCCTCTACAATGAGCAGTTCTTC.

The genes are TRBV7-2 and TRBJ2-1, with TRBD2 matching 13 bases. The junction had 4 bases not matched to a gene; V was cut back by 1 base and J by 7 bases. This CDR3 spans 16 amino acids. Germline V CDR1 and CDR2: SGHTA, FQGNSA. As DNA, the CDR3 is TGTGCCAGCAGCTTAGGGGGACTAGCGGGGAAGAATGAGCAGTTCTTC. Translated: CASSLGGLAGKNEQFF.

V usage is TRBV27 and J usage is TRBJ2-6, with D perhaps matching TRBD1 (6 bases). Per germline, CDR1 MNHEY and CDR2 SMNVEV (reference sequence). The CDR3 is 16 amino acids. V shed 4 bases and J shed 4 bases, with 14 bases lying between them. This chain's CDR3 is CASSSARGLGANVLTF. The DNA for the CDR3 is TGTGCCAGCAGTTCCGCCAGGGGTCTCGGGGCCAACGTCCTGACTTTC. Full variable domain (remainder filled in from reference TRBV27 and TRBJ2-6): EAQVTQNPRYLITVTGKKLTVTCSQNMNHEYMSWYRQDPGLGLRQIYYSMNVEVTDKGDVPEGYKVSRKEKRNFPLILESPSPNQTSLYFCASSSARGLGANVLTFGAGSRLTVL.

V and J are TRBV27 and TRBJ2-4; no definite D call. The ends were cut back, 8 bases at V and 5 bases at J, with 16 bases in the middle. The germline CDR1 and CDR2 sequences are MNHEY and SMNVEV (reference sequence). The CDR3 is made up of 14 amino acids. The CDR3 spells CASGSRVPENIQYF. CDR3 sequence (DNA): TGTGCCAGCGGTAGCCGGGTCCCAGAAAACATTCAGTACTTC.

CDR3 in amino acids: CASRLTGEVWEKLFF. CDR3 sequence (DNA): TGCGCCAGCAGACTGACAGGGGAGGTGTGGGAAAAACTGTTTTTT. This chain links TRBV5-1 with TRBJ1-4; 8 nucleotides agree with TRBD1. This CDR3 region has 15 residues. Germline CDR1 reads SGHRS; CDR2 reads YFSETQ. V lost 5 bases and J lost 8; bases outside the gene matches: 11. Using reference TRBV5-1 and TRBJ1-4 for the parts outside the CDR3, the full variable domain is KAGVTQTPRYLIKTRGQQVTLSCSPISGHRSVSWYQQTPGQGLQFLFEYFSETQRNKGNFPGRFSGRQFSNSRSEMNVSTLELGDSALYLCASRLTGEVWEKLFFGSGTQLSVL.

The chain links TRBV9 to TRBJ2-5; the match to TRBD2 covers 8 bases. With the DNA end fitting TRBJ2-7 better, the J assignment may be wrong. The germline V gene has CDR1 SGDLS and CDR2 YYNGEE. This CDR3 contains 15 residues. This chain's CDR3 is CASSAGLDSGNEQYF. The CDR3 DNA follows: TGTGCCAGCAGCGCCGGCTTGGATAGCGGGAACGAGCAGTACTTC.

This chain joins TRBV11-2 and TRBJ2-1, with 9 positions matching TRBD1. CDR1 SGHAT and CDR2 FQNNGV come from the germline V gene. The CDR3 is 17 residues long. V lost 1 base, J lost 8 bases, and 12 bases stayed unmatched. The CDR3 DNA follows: TGTGCCAGCAGCTTAGGCTTCACAGGGGGCGGCTTCCATGAGCAGTTCTTC. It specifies CASSLGFTGGGFHEQFF.

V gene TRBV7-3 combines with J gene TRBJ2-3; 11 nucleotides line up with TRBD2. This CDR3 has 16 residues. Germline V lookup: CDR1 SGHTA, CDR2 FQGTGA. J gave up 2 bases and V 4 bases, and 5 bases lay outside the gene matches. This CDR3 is CASSSHSGRATDTQYF. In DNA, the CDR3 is TGTGCCAGCAGCTCCCATAGCGGGAGGGCCACAGATACGCAGTATTTT.

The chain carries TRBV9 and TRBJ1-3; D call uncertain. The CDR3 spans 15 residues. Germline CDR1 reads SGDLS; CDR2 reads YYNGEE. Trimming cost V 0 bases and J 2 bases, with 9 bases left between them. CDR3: CASSVGGGTGNTIYF. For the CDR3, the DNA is TGTGCCAGCAGCGTAGGAGGTGGAACTGGAAACACCATATATTTT.

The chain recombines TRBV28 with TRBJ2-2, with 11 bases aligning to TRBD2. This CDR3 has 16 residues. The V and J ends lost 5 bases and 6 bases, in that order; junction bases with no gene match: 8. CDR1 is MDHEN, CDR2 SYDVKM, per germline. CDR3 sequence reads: CASSPNSGRAPGELFF. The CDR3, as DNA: TGTGCCAGCAGTCCCAATAGCGGGAGGGCCCCCGGGGAGCTGTTTTTT.

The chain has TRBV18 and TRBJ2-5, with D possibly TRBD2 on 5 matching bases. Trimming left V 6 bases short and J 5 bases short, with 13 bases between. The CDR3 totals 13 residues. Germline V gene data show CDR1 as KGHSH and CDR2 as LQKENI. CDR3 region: CASSPALGETQYF. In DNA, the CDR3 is TGTGCCAGCTCCCCCGCACTAGGGGAGACCCAGTACTTC.

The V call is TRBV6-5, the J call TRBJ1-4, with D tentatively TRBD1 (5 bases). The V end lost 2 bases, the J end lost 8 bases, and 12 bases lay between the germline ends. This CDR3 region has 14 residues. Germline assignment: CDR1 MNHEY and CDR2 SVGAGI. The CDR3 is CASSYQGSFEKLFF. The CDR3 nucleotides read TGTGCCAGCAGTTACCAGGGCTCCTTCGAAAAACTGTTTTTT.

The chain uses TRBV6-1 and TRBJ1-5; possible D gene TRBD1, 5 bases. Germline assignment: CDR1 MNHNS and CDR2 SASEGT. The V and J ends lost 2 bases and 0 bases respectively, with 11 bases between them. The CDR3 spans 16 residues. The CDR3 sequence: CASSEWAGRSNQPQHF. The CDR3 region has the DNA TGTGCCAGCAGTGAATGGGCAGGGCGTAGCAATCAGCCCCAGCATTTT.

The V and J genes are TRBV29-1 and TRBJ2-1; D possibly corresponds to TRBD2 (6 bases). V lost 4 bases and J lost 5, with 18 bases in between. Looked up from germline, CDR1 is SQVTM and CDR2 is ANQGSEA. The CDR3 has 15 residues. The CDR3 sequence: CSVVAGPAHDNEQFF. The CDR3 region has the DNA TGCAGCGTTGTGGCGGGACCCGCTCACGACAATGAGCAGTTCTTC.

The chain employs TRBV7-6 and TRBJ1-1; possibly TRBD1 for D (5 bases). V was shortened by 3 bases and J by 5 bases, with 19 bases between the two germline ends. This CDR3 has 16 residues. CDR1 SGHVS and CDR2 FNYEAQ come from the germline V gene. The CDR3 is CASSFSRDLLRTEAFF. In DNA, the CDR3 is TGTGCCAGCAGCTTTTCGCGGGACCTCCTGAGAACTGAAGCTTTCTTT.

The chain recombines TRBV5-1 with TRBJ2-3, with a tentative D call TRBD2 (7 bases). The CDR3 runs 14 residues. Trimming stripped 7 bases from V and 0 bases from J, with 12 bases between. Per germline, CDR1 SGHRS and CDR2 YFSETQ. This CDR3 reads CASVRGGSTDTQYF. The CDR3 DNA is TGCGCCAGCGTGAGGGGGGGGAGCACAGATACGCAGTATTTT. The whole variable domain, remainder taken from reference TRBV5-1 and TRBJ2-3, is KAGVTQTPRYLIKTRGQQVTLSCSPISGHRSVSWYQQTPGQGLQFLFEYFSETQRNKGNFPGRFSGRQFSNSRSEMNVSTLELGDSALYLCASVRGGSTDTQYFGPGTRLTVL.

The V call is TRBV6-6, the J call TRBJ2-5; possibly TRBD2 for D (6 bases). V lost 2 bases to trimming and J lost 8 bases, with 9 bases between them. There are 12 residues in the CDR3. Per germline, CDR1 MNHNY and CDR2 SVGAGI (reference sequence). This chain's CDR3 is CASSYTGDTQYF. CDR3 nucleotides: TGTGCCAGCAGTTACACGGGAGATACCCAGTACTTC.

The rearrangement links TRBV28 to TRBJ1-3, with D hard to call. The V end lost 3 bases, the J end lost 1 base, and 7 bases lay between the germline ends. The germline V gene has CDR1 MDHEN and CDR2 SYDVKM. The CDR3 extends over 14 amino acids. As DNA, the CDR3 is TGTGCCAGCAGTTTGGTCAGTTCTGGAAACACCATATATTTT. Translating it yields CASSLVSSGNTIYF.

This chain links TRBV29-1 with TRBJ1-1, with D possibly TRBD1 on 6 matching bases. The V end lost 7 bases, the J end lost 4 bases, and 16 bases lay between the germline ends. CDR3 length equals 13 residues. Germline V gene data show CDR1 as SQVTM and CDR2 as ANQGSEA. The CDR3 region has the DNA TGCAGCGGGACCGGGACACTGAGCACTGAAGCTTTCTTT. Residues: CSGTGTLSTEAFF.